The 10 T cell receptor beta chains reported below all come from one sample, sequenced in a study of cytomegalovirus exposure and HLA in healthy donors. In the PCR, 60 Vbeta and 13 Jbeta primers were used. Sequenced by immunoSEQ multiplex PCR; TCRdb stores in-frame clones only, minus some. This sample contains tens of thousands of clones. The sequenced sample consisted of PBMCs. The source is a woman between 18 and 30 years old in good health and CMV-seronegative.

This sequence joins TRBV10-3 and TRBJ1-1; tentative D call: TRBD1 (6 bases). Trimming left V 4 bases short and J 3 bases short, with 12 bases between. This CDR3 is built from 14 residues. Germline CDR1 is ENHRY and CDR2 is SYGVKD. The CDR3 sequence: CAISAGGGDTEAFF. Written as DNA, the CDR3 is TGTGCCATCAGTGCCGGAGGGGGGGACACTGAAGCTTTCTTT.

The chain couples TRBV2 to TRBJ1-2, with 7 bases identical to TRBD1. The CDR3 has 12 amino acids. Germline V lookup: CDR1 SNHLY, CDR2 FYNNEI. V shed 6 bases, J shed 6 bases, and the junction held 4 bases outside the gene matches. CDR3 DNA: TGTGCCAGCAGCCTACAGGGGAATGGCTACACCTTC. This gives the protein CASSLQGNGYTF.

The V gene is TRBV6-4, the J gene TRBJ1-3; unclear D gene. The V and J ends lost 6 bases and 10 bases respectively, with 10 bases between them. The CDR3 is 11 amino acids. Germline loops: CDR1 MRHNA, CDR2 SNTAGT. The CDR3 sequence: CASSMRTTIYF. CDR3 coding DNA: TGTGCCAGCAGCATGCGGACTACCATATATTTT.

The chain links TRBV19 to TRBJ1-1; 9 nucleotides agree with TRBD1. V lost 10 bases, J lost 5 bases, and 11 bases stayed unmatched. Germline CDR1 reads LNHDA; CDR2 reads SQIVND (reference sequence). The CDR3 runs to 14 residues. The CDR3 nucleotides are TGTGCCACCAGGGACAGGGCTGCGGGGACTGAAGCTTTCTTT. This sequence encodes CATRDRAAGTEAFF.

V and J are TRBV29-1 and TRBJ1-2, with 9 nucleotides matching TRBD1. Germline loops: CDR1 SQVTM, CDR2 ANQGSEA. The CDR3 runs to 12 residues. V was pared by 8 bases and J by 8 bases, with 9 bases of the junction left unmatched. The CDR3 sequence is CSLLGQGGGYTF. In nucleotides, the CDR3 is TGCAGCCTATTGGGACAGGGCGGGGGCTACACCTTC.

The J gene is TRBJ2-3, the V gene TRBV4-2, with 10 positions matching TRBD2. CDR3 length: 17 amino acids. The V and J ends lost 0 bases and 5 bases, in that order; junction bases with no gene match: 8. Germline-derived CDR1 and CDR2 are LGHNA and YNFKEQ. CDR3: CASSQDPVAGGRDTQYF. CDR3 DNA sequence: TGTGCCAGCAGCCAAGATCCGGTAGCGGGGGGAAGAGATACGCAGTATTTT.

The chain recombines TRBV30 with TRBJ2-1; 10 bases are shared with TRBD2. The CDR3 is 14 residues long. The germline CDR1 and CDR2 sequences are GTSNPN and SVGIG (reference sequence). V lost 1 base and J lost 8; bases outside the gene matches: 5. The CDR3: CAWSGASGSHEQFF. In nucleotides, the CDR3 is TGTGCCTGGAGTGGGGCTAGCGGGAGTCATGAGCAGTTCTTC.

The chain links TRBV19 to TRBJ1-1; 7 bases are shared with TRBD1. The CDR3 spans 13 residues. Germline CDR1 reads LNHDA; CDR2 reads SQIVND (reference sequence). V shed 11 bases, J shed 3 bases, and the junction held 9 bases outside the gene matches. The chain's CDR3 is CAGLQGRDTEAFF. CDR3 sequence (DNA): TGTGCCGGGTTACAGGGGCGAGACACTGAAGCTTTCTTT.

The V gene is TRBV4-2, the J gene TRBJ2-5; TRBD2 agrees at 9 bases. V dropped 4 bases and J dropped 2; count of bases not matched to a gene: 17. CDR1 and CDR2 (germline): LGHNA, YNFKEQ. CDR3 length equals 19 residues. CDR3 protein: CASSPSGGGGALWQETQYF. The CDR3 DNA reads TGTGCCAGCAGCCCCTCGGGGGGCGGGGGGGCTCTGTGGCAAGAGACCCAGTACTTC.

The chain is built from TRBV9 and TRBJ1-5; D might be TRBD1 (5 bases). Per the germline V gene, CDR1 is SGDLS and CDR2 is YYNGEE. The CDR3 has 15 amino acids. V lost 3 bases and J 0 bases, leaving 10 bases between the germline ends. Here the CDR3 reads CASSGRQTSNQPQHF. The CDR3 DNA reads TGTGCCAGCAGCGGCCGACAGACTAGCAATCAGCCCCAGCATTTT.